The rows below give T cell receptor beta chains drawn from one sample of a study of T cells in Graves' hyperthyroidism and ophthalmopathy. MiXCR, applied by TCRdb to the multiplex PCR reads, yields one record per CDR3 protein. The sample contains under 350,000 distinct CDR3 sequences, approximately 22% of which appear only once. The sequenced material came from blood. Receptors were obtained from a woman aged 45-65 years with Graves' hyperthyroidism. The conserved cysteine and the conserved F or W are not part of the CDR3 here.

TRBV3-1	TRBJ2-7	ASSHLSYEQY
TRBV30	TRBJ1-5	AWSPGTGQPQH
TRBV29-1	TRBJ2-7	SVRFGPEYEQY
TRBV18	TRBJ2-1	ASSQDRGPYNEQF
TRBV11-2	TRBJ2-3	ASSFQTGSTDTQY
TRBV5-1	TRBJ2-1	ASSMGSSYNEQF
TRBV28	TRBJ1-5	ASSLYRDRGPDRGQPQH
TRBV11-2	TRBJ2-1	ASSLGLDTYNEQF
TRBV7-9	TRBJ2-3	ASRRTGTALSTDTQY
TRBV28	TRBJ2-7	ASIQTGTGSSYEQY
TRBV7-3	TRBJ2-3	ASSLTQMGDTQY
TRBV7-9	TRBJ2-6	ASRFWGQGATGANVLT
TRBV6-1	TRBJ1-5	ASRGTGGNQPQH
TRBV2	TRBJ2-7	ASSGGQAHPYEQY
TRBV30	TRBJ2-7	AWSPLGQGRNYEQY
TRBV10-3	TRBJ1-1	AISESTGNTEAF
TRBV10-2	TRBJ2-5	ASSQTGTGVLKY
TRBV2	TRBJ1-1	ASIGGWNTEAF
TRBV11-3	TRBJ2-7	ASSLAQGRRYEQY
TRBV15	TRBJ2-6	ATSSKDRAGANVLT
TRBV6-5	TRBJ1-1	ASSYSNLRREAF
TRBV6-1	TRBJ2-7	ASIVAGGPYEQY
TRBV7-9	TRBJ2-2	ASSEVGSDNTGELF
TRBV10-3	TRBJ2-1	AIRSRDPISNEQF
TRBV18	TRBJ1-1	ASSPILRGRNEAF
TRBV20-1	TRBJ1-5	SARDLRGQGAGQPQH
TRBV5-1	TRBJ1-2	ASSGDSYGCT
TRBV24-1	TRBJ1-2	ATSEWGQGGGYT
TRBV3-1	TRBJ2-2	ASSQGPGQGAIGELF
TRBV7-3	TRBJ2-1	ASSINRGARYNEQF
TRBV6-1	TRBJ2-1	ASRESSVTHPQQF
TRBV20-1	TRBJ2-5	SAAGGLETFHGGETQY
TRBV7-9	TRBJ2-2	ASSEGGTGELF
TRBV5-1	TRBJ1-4	ASSVTGGTNEKLF
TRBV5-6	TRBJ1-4	ASSLNINKNEKLF
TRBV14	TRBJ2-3	ASSPRQAYTDTQY
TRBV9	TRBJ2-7	ASSVSGLVYEQY
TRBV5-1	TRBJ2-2	ASSFRQNANTGELF
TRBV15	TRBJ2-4	ATSREDWGSKNIQY
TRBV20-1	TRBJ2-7	SARDRNRGGYEQY
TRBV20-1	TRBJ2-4	SATPGGSYGRDIQY
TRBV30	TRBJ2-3	ATELAGGSDTQY
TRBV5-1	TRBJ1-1	ASSSDRSSNTEAF
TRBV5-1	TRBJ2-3	ASSRRLVGTDTQY
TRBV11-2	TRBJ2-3	ASREPGLVPDTQY
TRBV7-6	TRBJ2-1	ASSLRQARSSSYNEQF
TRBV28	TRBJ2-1	ASSPTSGRDNEQF